This TCR beta chain was sequenced during a study of T cell responses to AZD1222 COVID-19 vaccine. Study observations and caveats: Clonal diversity may have been underestimated in mostly white British donors. Spike-specific TCR depth and breadth grew after two AZD1222 doses.

The V gene's germline CDR1 is MDHEN and CDR2 SYDVKM. CDR3 length: 15 residues. V lost 4 bases, J lost 3 bases, and 8 bases stayed unmatched. On this clone itself: Its target is not known.

Repertoires were generated with immunoSEQ multiplex PCR, while TCRdb's copy carries only in-frame clones and drops some. The sample has 70,000 or so clones; roughly 85% are singletons. The receptor was isolated from an adult who received the AZD1222 COVID-19 vaccine. This chain uses TRBV28 with TRBJ1-2, with 7 bases matching TRBD1. The source was peripheral blood, collected 28 days after the second AZD1222 dose. Written as DNA, the CDR3 is TGTGCCAGCAGTTCTCGACAGGGAAGGCACTATGGCTACACCTTC. It translates to CASSSRQGRHYGYTF.